This entry features one T cell receptor (beta chain) sequence. These data are taken from a study of blood T cell repertoires in COVID-19. The wider study: Researchers got acute and convalescent COVID-19 samples from the United States, Italy and Spain. Sources were T cells, B-cell-depleted T cells, or PBMCs; the material itself was cDNA or gDNA.

Trimming left V 5 bases short and J 5 bases short, with 15 bases between. This CDR3 is 15 amino acids long. The germline V gene encodes CDR1 SNHLY and CDR2 FYNNEI. Authors' analysis steps: Nucleated cell counts were estimated from reference gene primer amplification. The protocol was immunoSEQ multiplex PCR, while the TCRdb copy is restricted to in-frame clones and leaves out a portion. V, J and clone size were drawn from that table, and D and trimming were deduced from the DNA. The profile shows roughly 230,000 clones, about four fifths of them singletons. The sequenced material came from peripheral blood. The J gene is TRBJ2-2, the V gene TRBV2; TRBD2 is a possible D gene (6 bases). The sequence derives from a man aged 35 to 55 with active or convalescent COVID-19. The CDR3: CASSIREARTGELFF. CDR3 bases: TGTGCCAGCAGTATTAGGGAGGCTCGAACCGGGGAGCTGTTTTTT.